These T cell receptor beta chains were read from a single sample in a study of lymphopenia after photon versus proton radiotherapy. Sequencing was performed with immunoSEQ multiplex PCR; in TCRdb, only in-frame clones are kept and a portion is missing. The table shows around 160,000 clones, with less than 90% occurring only once. Material: peripheral blood, obtained from a patient treated with photon-based radiotherapy. Every receptor here comes from a man in his forties or fifties with gastric cancer. Each CDR3 is given with its conserved first and last residue. The D gene is left open where the match is weak. For some rows the clone size is stated as once, few or many, or as a class when expanded; others skip it.

j_call d_call v_call clone_size cdr3_nt cdr3_aa
TRBJ2-4 TRBD1 TRBV18 - TGTGCCAGCTCACCCGGGACAGGGGACATTCAGTACTTC CASSPGTGDIQYF
TRBJ1-1 - TRBV18 - TGTGCCAGCTCACCCGGGCCCGACACTGAAGCTTTCTTT CASSPGPDTEAFF
TRBJ2-5 - TRBV29-1 - TGCAGCGTTGAAGTAGCGGAAATCAAAGAGACCCAGTACTTC CSVEVAEIKETQYF
TRBJ2-1 - TRBV18 - TGTGCCAGCTCACCAAGGTTAGCTGACAATGAGCAGTTCTTC CASSPRLADNEQFF
TRBJ1-5 - TRBV19 few TGTGCCAGTAGTATAATCTCCAGTCAGCCCCAGCATTTT CASSIISSQPQHF
TRBJ2-5 TRBD2 TRBV7-9 - TGTGCCAGCAGTCCCCCTATAGCGGGAGCGCCAGGGGAGACCCAGTACTTC CASSPPIAGAPGETQYF
TRBJ2-7 TRBD1 TRBV29-1 - TGCAGCGTCGGACATGGACAGGGGTACGAGCAGTACTTC CSVGHGQGYEQYF
TRBJ2-7 TRBD1 TRBV11-2 - TGTGCCAGCAGCTGGCCGGGTCAGGGGGATTACGAGCAGTACTTC CASSWPGQGDYEQYF
TRBJ1-1 TRBD1 TRBV19 - TGTGCCAGTAGTCCTAGGGGACAGGGGGACACTGAAGCTTTCTTT CASSPRGQGDTEAFF
TRBJ2-3 - TRBV21-1 - TGTGCCAGCTACAGGGCCACACCTCAATTCACAGATACGCAGTATTTT CASYRATPQFTDTQYF
TRBJ1-1 TRBD1 TRBV30 - TGTGCCTGGAGAGACAGGGTGAACACTGAAGCTTTCTTT CAWRDRVNTEAFF
TRBJ2-2 TRBD1 TRBV18 - TGTGCCAGCTCACCATCGCGACAGGGGAACACCGGGGAGCTGTTTTTT CASSPSRQGNTGELFF